The rows below give T cell receptor beta chains drawn from one sample of a study of T-cell memory formation after mild COVID-19. Using its own MiXCR run on the 5' RACE reads, TCRdb lists one record per CDR3 protein. The sample holds about 400,000 distinct CDR3 sequences, about 25% seen once. Sequencing input: PBMCs or a T cell subset sorted from them (not recorded which). These receptors all stem from an adult woman who had mild COVID-19 (a few samples of this study predate the infection). Cell type and time point are not known. CDR3s include the opening cysteine and the closing phenylalanine or tryptophan. D genes are given only for firm matches. Clone size is given for some rows only: seen once, a few or many times, or a class if the clone is expanded.

v_gene: TRBV10-3; d_gene: .; j_gene: TRBJ2-3; abundance: few; CDR3aa: CAISETSTDTQYF; CDR3nt: TGTGCCATCAGTGAGACAAGCACAGATACGCAGTATTTT
v_gene: TRBV4-1; d_gene: TRBD2; j_gene: TRBJ2-1; abundance: .; CDR3aa: CASSQVPGLAGAYNEQFF; CDR3nt: TGCGCCAGCAGCCAGGTCCCGGGACTAGCGGGGGCCTACAATGAGCAGTTCTTC
v_gene: TRBV10-2; d_gene: .; j_gene: TRBJ1-2; abundance: .; CDR3aa: CASASPSLNYGYTF; CDR3nt: TGCGCCAGCGCCTCTCCCAGTCTTAACTATGGCTACACCTTC
v_gene: TRBV19; d_gene: .; j_gene: TRBJ1-2; abundance: few; CDR3aa: CASSPLGVRAGYGYTF; CDR3nt: TGTGCCAGTAGTCCCCTGGGTGTCAGGGCCGGCTATGGCTACACCTTC
v_gene: TRBV5-5; d_gene: TRBD1; j_gene: TRBJ1-3; abundance: few; CDR3aa: CASSLTRQGSGGNTIYF; CDR3nt: TGTGCCAGCAGCTTAACCCGACAGGGTAGTGGGGGAAACACCATATATTTT
v_gene: TRBV5-1; d_gene: .; j_gene: TRBJ2-3; abundance: .; CDR3aa: CASSHRGVTDTQYF; CDR3nt: TGCGCCAGCAGCCACCGGGGAGTGACAGATACGCAGTATTTT
v_gene: TRBV12-3/TRBV12-4; d_gene: .; j_gene: TRBJ1-5; abundance: few; CDR3aa: CASSLGLGGNQPQHF; CDR3nt: TGTGCCAGCAGTTTGGGTCTAGGGGGCAATCAGCCCCAGCATTTT
v_gene: TRBV6-6; d_gene: .; j_gene: TRBJ1-1; abundance: .; CDR3aa: CATTLSGTEAFF; CDR3nt: TGTGCCACCACCCTAAGCGGGACTGAAGCTTTCTTT
v_gene: TRBV30; d_gene: .; j_gene: TRBJ2-7; abundance: .; CDR3aa: CACRARTVYEQYF; CDR3nt: TGTGCCTGCCGGGCCCGAACCGTATACGAGCAGTACTTC
v_gene: TRBV14; d_gene: TRBD1; j_gene: TRBJ2-7; abundance: few; CDR3aa: CASSRRTGFPYEQYF; CDR3nt: TGTGCCAGCAGCCGGCGGACAGGGTTCCCCTACGAGCAGTACTTC
v_gene: TRBV29-1; d_gene: TRBD1; j_gene: TRBJ2-1; abundance: few; CDR3aa: CSASGPGGNEQFF; CDR3nt: TGCAGCGCCTCGGGTCCAGGGGGAAATGAGCAGTTCTTC
v_gene: TRBV6-2/TRBV6-3; d_gene: TRBD2; j_gene: TRBJ2-5; abundance: .; CDR3aa: CASIGLAAEETQYF; CDR3nt: TGTGCCAGCATTGGACTAGCGGCCGAAGAGACCCAGTACTTC
v_gene: TRBV6-2/TRBV6-3; d_gene: .; j_gene: TRBJ2-1; abundance: .; CDR3aa: CASNLVAGRFYEQFF; CDR3nt: TGTGCCAGCAACTTGGTTGCGGGGCGTTTTTATGAGCAGTTCTTC
v_gene: TRBV19; d_gene: TRBD1; j_gene: TRBJ2-5; abundance: few; CDR3aa: CASKLAGGLQETQYF; CDR3nt: TGTGCCAGTAAATTGGCAGGGGGCTTGCAAGAGACCCAGTACTTC
v_gene: TRBV2; d_gene: .; j_gene: TRBJ1-3; abundance: .; CDR3aa: CASSDWGVGTGNTIYF; CDR3nt: TGTGCCAGCAGTGATTGGGGGGTCGGAACTGGAAACACCATATATTTT
v_gene: TRBV7-9; d_gene: .; j_gene: TRBJ2-7; abundance: few; CDR3aa: CASSWAGSVQDEQYF; CDR3nt: TGTGCCAGCAGCTGGGCAGGGTCAGTTCAGGACGAGCAGTACTTC
v_gene: TRBV7-2; d_gene: .; j_gene: TRBJ2-3; abundance: .; CDR3aa: CASSYAAGVDTQYF; CDR3nt: TGTGCCAGCAGCTACGCCGCAGGGGTAGATACGCAGTATTTT
v_gene: TRBV5-1; d_gene: .; j_gene: TRBJ2-5; abundance: few; CDR3aa: CASSYQVEETQYF; CDR3nt: TGCGCCAGCAGCTATCAGGTCGAAGAGACCCAGTACTTC